These 14 T cell receptor beta chains came from one sample sequenced in a study of cytomegalovirus exposure and HLA in healthy donors. The PCR was carried out with 60 Vbeta primers and 13 Jbeta primers. TCRdb's table, derived via immunoSEQ multiplex PCR, lists solely in-frame clones and lacks some. The data hold 100,000 to 150,000 clones, with less than 80% observed a single time. The sample consisted of PBMCs. All receptors derive from a woman aged 45-65 years in good health and CMV-seronegative.

The V and J genes are TRBV6-6 and TRBJ2-7, with TRBD1 matching over 8 bases. V lost 2 bases and J lost 4; bases outside the gene matches: 10. The V gene's germline CDR1 is MNHNY and CDR2 SVGAGI (reference sequence). The CDR3 contains 16 residues. This chain's CDR3 is CASSYDPGTGIYEQYF. The DNA of the CDR3 is TGTGCCAGCAGTTACGACCCCGGGACAGGAATATACGAGCAGTACTTC.

The V gene is TRBV14, the J gene TRBJ2-7; a weak D match, TRBD2 (5 bases). The germline CDR1 and CDR2 sequences are SGHDN and FVKESK. The CDR3 has 16 amino acids. Between the trimmed V and J ends, which lost 0 bases and 0 bases, there was a span of 12 bases. The CDR3: CASSQDPAADSYEQYF. In nucleotides, the CDR3 is TGTGCCAGCAGCCAAGACCCAGCGGCGGACTCCTACGAGCAGTACTTC.

The V call is TRBV6-5, the J call TRBJ1-4; D unresolved. The CDR3 covers 16 residues. V gave up 2 bases and J gave up 0 bases, with 10 bases separating them. Germline CDR1 is MNHEY and CDR2 is SVGAGI. CDR3 residues: CASSYGPYATNEKLFF. The CDR3 DNA reads as TGTGCCAGCAGTTACGGGCCTTATGCAACTAATGAAAAACTGTTTTTT.

This rearrangement joins TRBV11-3 to TRBJ2-3, with D uncertain. V lost 5 bases to trimming and J lost 0 bases, with 6 bases between them. Germline CDR1 is SGHNT and CDR2 is YENEEA. This CDR3 spans 13 amino acids. CDR3 nucleotides: TGTGCCAGCAGCCCCGAGAGCACAGATACGCAGTATTTT. Translation: CASSPESTDTQYF.

The CDR3 nucleotides read TGTGCCATCAGTGAAAGGACTAGCGGGAGTGAGATCGGCACAGATACGCAGTATTTT. This translates into CAISERTSGSEIGTDTQYF. V usage is TRBV10-3 and J usage is TRBJ2-3; 13 nucleotides agree with TRBD2. Unmatched junction bases numbered 10, after V lost 3 bases and J lost 1 base. Looked up from germline, CDR1 is ENHRY and CDR2 is SYGVKD. The length of the CDR3 is 19 residues.

CDR3 loop: CASRQPLGLNQPQHF. CDR3 in DNA: TGTGCCAGCAGACAACCCCTGGGACTGAATCAGCCCCAGCATTTT. The chain employs TRBV28 and TRBJ1-5; the D gene is possibly TRBD1 (5 bases). The CDR3 is made up of 15 amino acids. Trimming left V 6 bases short and J 4 bases short, with 16 bases between. Germline V CDR1 and CDR2: MDHEN, SYDVKM.

The chain recombines TRBV11-2 with TRBJ2-2; a possible D gene is TRBD2 (7 bases). CDR1 is SGHAT, CDR2 FQNNGV, per germline. The CDR3 contains 15 residues. V was cut by 5 bases and J by 6 bases, with 16 bases left in between. CDR3 in amino acids: CASSLGGQGSGELFF. Written as DNA, the CDR3 is TGTGCCAGCAGCCTGGGGGGGCAAGGGTCCGGGGAGCTGTTTTTT.

The genes are TRBV10-3 and TRBJ2-3, with D perhaps matching TRBD2 (6 bases). V was cut by 4 bases and J by 4 bases, with 15 bases left in between. This CDR3 comprises 15 residues. Looked up from germline, CDR1 is ENHRY and CDR2 is SYGVKD. CDR3 coding DNA: TGTGCCATCAGTGGGGGGGACCCTAGTTCAGATACGCAGTATTTT. Its translation is CAISGGDPSSDTQYF.

The V and J genes are TRBV16 and TRBJ1-5, with D tentatively TRBD1 (6 bases). CDR1 KGHSY and CDR2 FQNENV come from the germline V gene. The CDR3 is made up of 15 amino acids. V was cut by 2 bases and J by 5 bases, with 13 bases left in between. The CDR3 loop reads CASSQAQGRDQPQHF. The CDR3 DNA is TGTGCCAGCAGCCAAGCCCAGGGGAGGGATCAGCCCCAGCATTTT.

This chain links TRBV30 with TRBJ2-2; D is unresolved. V lost 3 bases and J 0 bases, leaving 8 bases between the germline ends. Per germline, CDR1 GTSNPN and CDR2 SVGIG (reference sequence). This CDR3 spans 14 amino acids. The CDR3 region is CAWRIGANTGELFF. The CDR3 nucleotides are TGTGCCTGGAGGATCGGAGCGAACACCGGGGAGCTGTTTTTT.

This chain uses TRBV28 with TRBJ2-7; perhaps TRBD1 as D (6 bases). Germline V gene data show CDR1 as MDHEN and CDR2 as SYDVKM. With 4 bases removed from V and 2 bases from J, the gap between germline ends came to 12 bases. This CDR3 is built from 14 residues. The CDR3 is CASSSSGAPYEQYF. The CDR3 DNA is TGTGCCAGCAGTTCCTCAGGGGCCCCCTACGAGCAGTACTTC.

The J gene is TRBJ2-7, the V gene TRBV5-1; 11 positions match TRBD1. This CDR3 is 15 amino acids long. Germline V gives CDR1 SGHRS, CDR2 YFSETQ. The V gene end was trimmed by 4 bases and the J gene end by 5 bases; junction bases not matched to a gene: 8. Here the CDR3 reads CASSRGTGGFHEQYF. CDR3 nucleotides: TGCGCCAGCAGCCGTGGGACAGGGGGTTTTCACGAGCAGTACTTC.

The chain couples TRBV7-6 to TRBJ2-3, with D possibly TRBD1 on 5 matching bases. This CDR3 spans 16 amino acids. The germline V gene has CDR1 SGHVS and CDR2 FNYEAQ. V was cut by 0 bases and J by 3 bases, with 13 bases left in between. CDR3 region: CASSLAQGRVTDTQYF. The CDR3 region has the DNA TGTGCCAGCAGCTTAGCGCAGGGTCGGGTTACAGATACGCAGTATTTT.

The chain couples TRBV9 to TRBJ2-1; TRBD2 agrees at 8 bases. The CDR3 is made up of 18 amino acids. Germline values: CDR1 SGDLS, CDR2 YYNGEE. V was clipped by 0 bases and J by 8 bases; unmatched bases: 16. CDR3 coding DNA: TGTGCCAGCAGCGTAGGATACGGGAGGGCCGGTTCTTTATATGAGCAGTTCTTC. Amino acids: CASSVGYGRAGSLYEQFF.